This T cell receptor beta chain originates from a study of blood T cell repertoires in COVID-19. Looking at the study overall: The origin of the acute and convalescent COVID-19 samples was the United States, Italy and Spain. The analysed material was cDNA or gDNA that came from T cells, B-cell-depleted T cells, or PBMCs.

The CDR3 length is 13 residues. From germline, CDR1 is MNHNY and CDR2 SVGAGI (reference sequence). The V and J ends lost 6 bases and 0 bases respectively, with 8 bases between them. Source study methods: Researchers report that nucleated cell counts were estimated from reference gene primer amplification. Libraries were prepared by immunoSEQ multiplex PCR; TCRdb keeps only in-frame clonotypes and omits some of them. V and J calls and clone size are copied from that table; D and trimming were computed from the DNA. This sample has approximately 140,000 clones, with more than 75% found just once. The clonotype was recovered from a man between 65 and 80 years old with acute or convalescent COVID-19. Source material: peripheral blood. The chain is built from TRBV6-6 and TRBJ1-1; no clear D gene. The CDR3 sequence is CASRRGVNTEAFF. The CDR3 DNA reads TGTGCCAGCAGAAGAGGTGTGAACACTGAAGCTTTCTTT.